This T cell receptor beta chain was identified during a study of siplizumab effects on memory and regulatory T cells. Of note for this clone: As yet, its antigen is unknown.

Study outcomes and limitations: Alloreactive sequences from unstimulated CD4+ memory cells fell significantly with siplizumab. In siplizumab cultures, the suppressive function of proliferating Tregs remained unconfirmed. In unstimulated cells, naive T cells appeared more diverse than memory T cells and seemed major alloresponse contributors.

V dropped 0 bases and J dropped 4; count of bases not matched to a gene: 3. This CDR3 has 15 amino acids. Germline V CDR1 and CDR2: SGHNT, YYREEE (reference sequence). Using immunoSEQ multiplex PCR, the repertoire was profiled, and TCRdb retains in-frame clones only, with some absent. The data show under 85,000 clones, with about 90% seen just once and approximately 1.7% held by the top ten. The rearrangement uses TRBV5-4 and TRBJ2-3; 9 bases are a match to TRBD2. Material for sequencing was Tregs sorted from blood. The origin of this receptor is a human donor in good health. CDR3 nucleotides: TGTGCCAGCAGCTTGGGGGGACTAGCTTCAGATACGCAGTATTTT. Encoded protein: CASSLGGLASDTQYF.